A single sample gave rise to the 13 T cell receptor beta chains below, sequenced in a study of CD8 T cells in Susac syndrome. Random hexamers served to reverse transcribe roughly 0.5 to 1 ug RNA. TCRdb reanalysed the immunoSEQ multiplex PCR reads using MiXCR and keeps one entry per CDR3 protein. The sample has about 19,000 distinct CDR3 sequences, 85% to 95% seen once; the top ten hold 0.2% to 0.3%. The sample was CD8+ T cells from PBMCs. All receptors derive from a human donor in good health.

This chain connects TRBV15 to TRBJ2-1; 9 bases match TRBD2. CDR1 and CDR2 (germline): LNHNV, YYDKDF (reference sequence). This CDR3 contains 14 residues. With 5 bases clipped from V and 8 bases from J, the junction kept 7 bases outside the gene matches. The CDR3 coding sequence is TGTGCCACCAGCGATATTAGCGGGAGTGATGAGCAGTTCTTC. This gives the protein CATSDISGSDEQFF.

The J gene is TRBJ2-7, the V gene TRBV7-9, with unresolved D. This CDR3 region has 14 residues. Trimming stripped 5 bases from V and 2 bases from J, with 13 bases between. Germline loops: CDR1 SEHNR, CDR2 FQNEAQ (reference sequence). In nucleotides, the CDR3 is TGTGCCAGCAGCCAAATTGAGAAGGCCTACGAGCAGTACGTC. It codes for CASSQIEKAYEQYV.

The chain links TRBV27 to TRBJ1-5, with a tentative D call TRBD1 (5 bases). The V gene's germline CDR1 is MNHEY and CDR2 SMNVEV (reference sequence). The ends were cut back, 3 bases at V and 0 bases at J, with 9 bases in the middle. This CDR3 has 15 residues. The CDR3 loop reads CASSFGGNSNQPQHF. DNA for the CDR3: TGTGCCAGCAGTTTCGGGGGAAATAGCAATCAGCCCCAGCATTTT.

The genes are TRBV15 and TRBJ1-1; D not resolved. The germline V and J ends were trimmed by 0 bases and 5 bases, with 10 bases remaining between them. The CDR3 extends over 14 amino acids. Per the germline V gene, CDR1 is LNHNV and CDR2 is YYDKDF (reference sequence). Written as DNA, the CDR3 is TGTGCCACCAGCAGAGATGGCCAGTTTACTGAAGCTTTCTTT. Protein sequence: CATSRDGQFTEAFF.

This rearrangement joins TRBV2 to TRBJ2-7; TRBD1 might be the D (6 bases). This CDR3 spans 15 amino acids. Germline CDR1 and CDR2: SNHLY and FYNNEI. V lost 10 bases, J lost 7 bases, and 26 bases lay in between. The CDR3 nucleotides read TGTGCCACTAAGGATTTCGGACAGACCTTCTTGGAGCAGTACTTC. This encodes CATKDFGQTFLEQYF.

This clonotype was seen once. J is TRBJ2-7 and V is TRBV19; 10 bases fit TRBD2. The CDR3 runs to 14 residues. Germline trimming cut 4 bases from V and 5 bases from J; bases unmatched to any gene: 5. CDR1 is LNHDA and CDR2 is SQIVND in the germline V gene (reference sequence). The DNA of the CDR3 is TGTGCCAGTAGTACTAGCGGGAGAGTCAACGAGCAGTACTTC. Protein sequence: CASSTSGRVNEQYF.

The chain uses TRBV7-9 and TRBJ2-1; 11 nucleotides match TRBD2. Germline-derived CDR1 and CDR2 are SEHNR and FQNEAQ (reference sequence). V lost 3 bases to trimming and J lost 4 bases; unmatched junction nucleotides: 2. This CDR3 comprises 15 residues. In DNA form, the CDR3 reads TGTGCCAGCAGCTTGACTAGCGGGAAGTACAATGAGCAGTTCTTC. It is translated as CASSLTSGKYNEQFF.

The chain recombines TRBV29-1 with TRBJ2-1; D is ambiguous. Germline CDR1 reads SQVTM; CDR2 reads ANQGSEA. Trimming stripped 5 bases from V and 5 bases from J, with 10 bases between. CDR3 length: 12 amino acids. The CDR3 DNA reads as TGCAGCGTTTTCTCAGCGAACAATGAGCAGTTCTTC. It translates to CSVFSANNEQFF.

The chain combines TRBV28 with TRBJ2-7; unclear D gene. V was cut by 2 bases and J by 0 bases, with 8 bases left in between. This CDR3 comprises 14 residues. Germline V lookup: CDR1 MDHEN, CDR2 SYDVKM. For the CDR3, the DNA is TGTGCCAGCAGTTTAGCAGGTTCCTCCTACGAGCAGTACTTC. It is translated as CASSLAGSSYEQYF.

This clonotype was detected only once. This chain connects TRBV13 to TRBJ2-1; TRBD1 agrees at 7 bases. Germline V CDR1 and CDR2: PRHDT, FYEKMQ (reference sequence). The CDR3 contains 18 residues. V was clipped by 2 bases and J by 1 base; unmatched bases: 11. CDR3 DNA sequence: TGTGCCAGCAGCTTACTACAGGGGTCCGGCTTTTCCTACAATGAGCAGTTCTTC. It specifies CASSLLQGSGFSYNEQFF.

J is TRBJ2-7 and V is TRBV27, with a tentative D call TRBD1 (5 bases). The CDR3 extends over 14 amino acids. Germline loops: CDR1 MNHEY, CDR2 SMNVEV (reference sequence). Trimming took 5 bases from V and 3 from J, leaving 14 bases between them. Written as DNA, the CDR3 is TGTGCCAGCAGTCCGGACATCCTAGACTACGAGCAGTACTTC. Translation: CASSPDILDYEQYF.

V is TRBV27 and J is TRBJ2-7; D perhaps matches TRBD1 (5 bases). This CDR3 contains 14 residues. Trimming left V 5 bases short and J 3 bases short, with 14 bases between. The germline CDR1 and CDR2 sequences are MNHEY and SMNVEV (reference sequence). The CDR3, as DNA: TGTGCCAGCAGTCCGGACAAGGAAGGCTACGAGCAGTACTTC. Protein product: CASSPDKEGYEQYF.

This chain joins TRBV7-2 and TRBJ2-3; a possible D gene is TRBD1 (5 bases). The germline CDR1 and CDR2 sequences are SGHTA and FQGNSA. This CDR3 comprises 14 residues. Between the trimmed V and J ends, which lost 5 bases and 2 bases, there was a span of 11 bases. In DNA form, the CDR3 reads TGTGCCAGCAGCCCAGGGCCCTACACAGATACGCAGTATTTT. This translates into CASSPGPYTDTQYF.